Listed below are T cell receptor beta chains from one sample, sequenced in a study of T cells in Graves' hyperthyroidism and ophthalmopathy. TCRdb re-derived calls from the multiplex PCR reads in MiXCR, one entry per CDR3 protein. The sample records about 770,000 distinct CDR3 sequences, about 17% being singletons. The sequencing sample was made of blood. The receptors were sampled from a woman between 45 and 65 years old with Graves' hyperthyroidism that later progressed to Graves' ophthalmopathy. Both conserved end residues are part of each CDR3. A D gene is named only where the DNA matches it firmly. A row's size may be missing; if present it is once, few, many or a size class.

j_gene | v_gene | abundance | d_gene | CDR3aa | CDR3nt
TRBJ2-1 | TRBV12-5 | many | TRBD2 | CASGLVLAGGTSSYNEQFF | TGTGCTAGTGGTTTGGTGCTAGCGGGGGGGACAAGCTCCTACAATGAGCAGTTCTTC
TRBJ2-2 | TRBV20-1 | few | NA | CSASLREPGELFF | TGCAGTGCTAGTCTTAGGGAGCCCGGGGAGCTGTTTTTT
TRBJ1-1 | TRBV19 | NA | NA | CASSIRTLDTEAFF | TGTGCCAGTAGTATAAGAACTTTGGACACTGAAGCTTTCTTT
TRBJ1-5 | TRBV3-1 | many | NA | CASSQSPPTGSNQPQHF | TGTGCCAGCAGCCAATCCCCCCCCACCGGCAGCAATCAGCCCCAGCATTTT
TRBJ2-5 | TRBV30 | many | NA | CACTSRGGVTETQYF | TGTGCCTGCACCTCCCGCGGCGGGGTGACAGAGACCCAGTACTTC
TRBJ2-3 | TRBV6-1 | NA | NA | CASSPGILQYF | TGTGCCAGCAGTCCCGGGATTCTGCAGTATTTT
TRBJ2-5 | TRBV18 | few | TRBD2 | CASSPLQRGPQRGAETQYF | TGTGCCAGCTCACCCCTCCAGCGGGGGCCCCAACGGGGTGCGGAGACCCAGTACTTC
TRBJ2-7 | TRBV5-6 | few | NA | CASSQGHYSYEQYF | TGTGCCAGCAGCCAAGGGCATTACTCCTACGAGCAGTACTTC
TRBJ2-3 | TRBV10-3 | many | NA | CAISELSVPDTQYF | TGTGCCATCAGTGAGCTGAGCGTTCCAGATACGCAGTATTTT
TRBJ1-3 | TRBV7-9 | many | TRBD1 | CASSHLTGNGNTIYF | TGTGCCAGCAGCCATCTGACAGGGAATGGAAACACCATATATTTT
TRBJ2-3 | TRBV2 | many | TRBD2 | CASRRGGSTDTQYF | TGTGCCAGCAGACGCGGGGGATCTACAGATACGCAGTATTTT
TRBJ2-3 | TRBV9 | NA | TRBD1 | CASSERGTGSTDTQYF | TGTGCCAGCAGCGAACGCGGGACAGGTAGCACAGATACGCAGTATTTT
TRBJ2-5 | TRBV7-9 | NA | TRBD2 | CASSFTSGEETQYF | TGTGCCAGCAGCTTTACTAGCGGGGAAGAGACCCAGTACTTC
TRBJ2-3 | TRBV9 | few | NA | CASSVEMMRTDTQYF | TGTGCCAGCAGCGTAGAAATGATGCGCACAGATACGCAGTATTTT
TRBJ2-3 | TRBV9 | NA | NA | CASSVMTDIPDTQCF | TGTGCCAGCAGCGTGATGACGGACATTCCAGATACGCAGTGTTTT
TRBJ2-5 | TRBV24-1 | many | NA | CATSDSRWQRETQYF | TGTGCCACCAGTGATTCAAGGTGGCAGAGGGAGACCCAGTACTTC
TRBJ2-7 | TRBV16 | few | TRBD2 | CASSQRLAGSYEQYF | TGTGCCAGCAGCCAGAGACTAGCCGGGTCCTACGAGCAGTACTTC
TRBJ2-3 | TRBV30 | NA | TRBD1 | CAWSVWTGGSGDTQYF | TGTGCCTGGAGTGTTTGGACAGGGGGCTCGGGGGATACGCAGTATTTT
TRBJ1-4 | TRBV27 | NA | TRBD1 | CASSSSRDRDEKLFF | TGTGCCAGCAGTTCATCCCGGGACAGAGATGAAAAACTGTTTTTT
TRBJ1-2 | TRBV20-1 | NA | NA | CSAREMGADYGYTF | TGCAGTGCTAGAGAGATGGGGGCGGACTATGGCTACACCTTC
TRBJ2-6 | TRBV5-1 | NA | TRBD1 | CASSWTGTSGANVLTF | TGCGCCAGCAGCTGGACAGGAACCTCTGGGGCCAACGTCCTGACTTTC
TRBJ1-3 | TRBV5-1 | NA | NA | CASSELGGIPGNTIYF | TGCGCCAGCAGCGAATTGGGGGGCATACCTGGAAACACCATATATTTT
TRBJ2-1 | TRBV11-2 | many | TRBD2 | CANSLVLGGGAYNEQFF | TGTGCCAACAGCTTAGTGCTTGGCGGGGGGGCCTACAATGAGCAGTTCTTC
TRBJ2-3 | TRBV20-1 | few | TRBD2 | CSARDLAGGMDTQYF | TGCAGTGCTAGAGATCTAGCGGGGGGTATGGATACGCAGTATTTT
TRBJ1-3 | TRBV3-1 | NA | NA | CASSPFSFTRPGSTIYF | TGTGCCAGCAGCCCCTTTTCTTTTACCCGCCCTGGAAGTACCATATATTTT
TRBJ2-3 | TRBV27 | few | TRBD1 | CASSPGQFADTQYF | TGTGCCAGCAGTCCGGGACAGTTCGCAGATACGCAGTATTTT
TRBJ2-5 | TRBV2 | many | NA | CASSVDPQETQYF | TGTGCCAGCAGCGTAGACCCTCAAGAGACCCAGTACTTC
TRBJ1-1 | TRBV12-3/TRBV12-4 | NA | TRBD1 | CASSRPGDRGTEAFF | TGTGCCAGCAGTCGGCCTGGGGACAGGGGCACTGAAGCTTTCTTT
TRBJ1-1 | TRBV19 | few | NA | CASSDSLQGSNTEAFF | TGTGCCAGTAGTGATTCTCTGCAGGGGTCGAACACTGAAGCTTTCTTT
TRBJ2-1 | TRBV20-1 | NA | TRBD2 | CSARTSGRGSEQFF | TGCAGTGCTCGGACTAGCGGTCGTGGGAGTGAGCAGTTCTTC
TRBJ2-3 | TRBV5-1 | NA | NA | CASSEDQDRQYF | TGCGCCAGCAGTGAGGACCAGGACCGGCAGTATTTT
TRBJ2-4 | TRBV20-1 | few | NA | CSAIGQRSGENIQYF | TGCAGTGCTATCGGACAGCGATCGGGCGAAAACATTCAGTACTTC
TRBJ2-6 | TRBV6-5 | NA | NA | CASSFSHSGANVLTF | TGTGCCAGCAGTTTCAGCCACTCTGGGGCCAACGTCCTGACTTTC
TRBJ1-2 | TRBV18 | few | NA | CASSPLSSLGEGYTF | TGTGCCAGCTCACCTCTCTCCTCTCTGGGGGAGGGCTACACCTTC
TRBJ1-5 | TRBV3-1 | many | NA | CASSQGPHPRQPQHF | TGTGCCAGCAGCCAGGGGCCCCATCCTCGGCAGCCCCAGCATTTT
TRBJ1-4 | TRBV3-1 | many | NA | CASSLTSPTRGEKLFF | TGTGCCAGCAGCCTGACGTCTCCTACCCGGGGAGAAAAACTGTTTTTT
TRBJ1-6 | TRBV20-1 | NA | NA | CSANTFWEEDSPLHF | TGCAGTGCCAACACCTTCTGGGAGGAAGATTCACCCCTCCACTTT
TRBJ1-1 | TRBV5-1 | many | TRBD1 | CASSYLGTGETEAFF | TGCGCCAGCAGCTACCTGGGGACAGGGGAGACTGAAGCTTTCTTT
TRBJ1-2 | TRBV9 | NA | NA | CASSGTLNYGYTF | TGTGCCAGCAGCGGGACACTTAACTATGGCTACACCTTC
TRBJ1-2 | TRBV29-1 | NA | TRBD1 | CSAEQGGDGYTF | TGCAGCGCTGAACAGGGGGGGGATGGCTACACCTTC
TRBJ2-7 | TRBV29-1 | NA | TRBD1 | CSVTGADYEQYF | TGCAGCGTTACAGGGGCAGACTACGAGCAGTACTTC
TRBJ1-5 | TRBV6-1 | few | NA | CASRLSRQPNQPQHF | TGTGCCAGCAGGTTGTCGCGACAGCCGAATCAGCCCCAGCATTTT
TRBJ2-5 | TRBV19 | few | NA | CASSTRRAQETQYF | TGTGCCAGTAGTACTCGCCGGGCTCAAGAGACCCAGTACTTC
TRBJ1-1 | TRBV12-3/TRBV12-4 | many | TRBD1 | CASSPGTGITEAFF | TGTGCCAGCAGTCCCGGGACAGGGATCACTGAAGCTTTCTTT
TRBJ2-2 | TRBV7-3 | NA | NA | CASSPRGGGANTGELFF | TGTGCCAGCAGCCCCAGGGGAGGGGGCGCGAACACCGGGGAGCTGTTTTTT
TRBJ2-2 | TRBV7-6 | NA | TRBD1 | CASSLEATGGSGELFF | TGTGCCAGCAGCTTAGAGGCGACAGGGGGCTCCGGGGAGCTGTTTTTT
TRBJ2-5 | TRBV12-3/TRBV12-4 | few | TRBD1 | CASSPPLTGGTQYF | TGTGCCAGCAGCCCGCCCCTGACAGGGGGGACCCAGTACTTC
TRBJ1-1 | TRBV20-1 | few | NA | CSAARTDGTEAFF | TGCAGTGCGGCGAGAACAGACGGGACTGAAGCTTTCTTT
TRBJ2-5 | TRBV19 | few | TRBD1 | CASSYHGQGKETQYF | TGTGCCAGTAGTTATCATGGACAGGGAAAAGAGACCCAGTACTTC
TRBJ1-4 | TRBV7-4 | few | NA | CASSLAGMGLEKLFF | TGTGCCAGCAGCTTAGCGGGAATGGGCCTGGAAAAACTGTTTTTT
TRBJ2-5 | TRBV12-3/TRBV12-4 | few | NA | CASSFPLGGKETQYF | TGTGCCAGCAGTTTTCCCTTAGGGGGGAAAGAGACCCAGTACTTC
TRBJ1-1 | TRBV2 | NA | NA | CASSDVGGMNTEAFF | TGTGCCAGCAGTGACGTGGGCGGCATGAACACTGAAGCTTTCTTT
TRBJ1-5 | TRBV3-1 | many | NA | CASSPRNSNQPQHF | TGTGCCAGCAGTCCCAGAAATAGCAATCAGCCCCAGCATTTT
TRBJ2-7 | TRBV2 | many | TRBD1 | CASSEAPGQVYEQYF | TGTGCCAGCAGTGAGGCACCGGGACAGGTCTACGAGCAGTACTTC
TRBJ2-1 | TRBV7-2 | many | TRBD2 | CASSQTSGYNEQFF | TGTGCCAGCAGCCAGACTAGCGGATACAATGAGCAGTTCTTC